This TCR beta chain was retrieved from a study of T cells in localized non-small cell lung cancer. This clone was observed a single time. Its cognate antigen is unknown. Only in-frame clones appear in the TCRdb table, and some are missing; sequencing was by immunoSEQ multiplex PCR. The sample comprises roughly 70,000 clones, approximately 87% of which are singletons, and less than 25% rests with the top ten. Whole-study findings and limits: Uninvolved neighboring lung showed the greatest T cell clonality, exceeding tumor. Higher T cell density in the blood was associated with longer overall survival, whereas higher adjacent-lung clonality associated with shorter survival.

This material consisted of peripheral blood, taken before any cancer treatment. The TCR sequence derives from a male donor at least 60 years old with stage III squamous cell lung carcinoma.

This CDR3 is CASSLGGRGGYTF. CDR3 coding DNA: TGTGCCAGCAGTCTGGGGGGCAGGGGTGGCTACACCTTC. V usage is TRBV25-1 and J usage is TRBJ1-2; tentative D call: TRBD1 (6 bases). This CDR3 contains 13 residues. Germline V gene data show CDR1 as MGHDK and CDR2 as SYGVNS. With 5 bases removed from V and 7 bases from J, the gap between germline ends came to 14 bases.